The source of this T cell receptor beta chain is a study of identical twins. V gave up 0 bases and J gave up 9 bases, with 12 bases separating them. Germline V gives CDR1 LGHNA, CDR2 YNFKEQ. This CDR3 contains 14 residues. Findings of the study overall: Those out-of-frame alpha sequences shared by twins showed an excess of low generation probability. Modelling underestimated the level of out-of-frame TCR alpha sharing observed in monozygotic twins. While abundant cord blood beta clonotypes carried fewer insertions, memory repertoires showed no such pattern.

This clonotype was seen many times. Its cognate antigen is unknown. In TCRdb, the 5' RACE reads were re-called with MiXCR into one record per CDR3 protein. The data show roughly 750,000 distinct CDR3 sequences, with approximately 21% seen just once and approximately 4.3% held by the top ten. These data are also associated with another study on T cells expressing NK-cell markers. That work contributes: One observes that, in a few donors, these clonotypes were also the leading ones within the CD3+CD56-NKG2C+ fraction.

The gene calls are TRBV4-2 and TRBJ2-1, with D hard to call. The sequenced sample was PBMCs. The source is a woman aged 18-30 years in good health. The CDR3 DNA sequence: TGTGCCAGCAGCCAAGAAGAGTGGAGAAGTGAGCAGTTCTTC. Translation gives CASSQEEWRSEQFF.